The present TCR beta chain was sequenced within a study of T cell responses to AZD1222 COVID-19 vaccine. This clone appeared a single time. Its antigen is not known. From germline, CDR1 is LNHDA and CDR2 SQIVND (reference sequence). With V trimmed by 5 bases and J by 1 base, 4 bases remained unmatched. The CDR3 is 15 amino acids. Measured with immunoSEQ multiplex PCR; TCRdb has only the in-frame clones, and not every one. The sample includes approximately 140,000 clones, 89% of them seen just once. Study results and caveats: A reported finding is that nearly half of spike-specific TCRs target unmutated variant regions.

The TCR was taken from an adult in good health. This material consisted of peripheral blood, taken on day 0 of AZD1222 vaccination. The J gene is TRBJ2-2, the V gene TRBV19, with TRBD2 identical over 7 bases. CDR3 bases: TGTGCCAGTAGTCGGGGACTACAGAACACCGGGGAGCTGTTTTTT. Protein: CASSRGLQNTGELFF.